Below are 25 T cell receptor beta chains sequenced from a single sample in a study of T-cell memory formation after mild COVID-19. Each CDR3 protein gets one entry after TCRdb re-called the 5' RACE reads with MiXCR. The sample carries hundreds of thousands of distinct CDR3 sequences, 15% to 20% recorded once. The sample taken for sequencing was PBMCs or a T cell subset sorted from them (not recorded which). The receptors stem from an adult woman who had mild COVID-19 (a few samples of this study predate the infection). Cell type and time point are not known.

This clonotype was seen a handful of times. The DNA for the CDR3 is TGCAGCGTAGTGACAGGGGAGAAAGAGACCCAGTACTTC. As protein: CSVVTGEKETQYF. The rearrangement links TRBV29-1 to TRBJ2-5; 8 nucleotides align to TRBD1. CDR3 length: 13 residues. J lost 3 bases, V lost 6 bases, and 6 bases had no gene match. The germline gives CDR1 SQVTM, CDR2 ANQGSEA.

The chain recombines TRBV4-1 with TRBJ1-6; 9 nucleotides match TRBD1. This CDR3 is 16 amino acids long. The trim removed 4 bases at V and 10 bases at J, leaving 11 bases unmatched. The germline gives CDR1 MGHRA, CDR2 YSYEKL. CDR3 amino acids: CASSPRRDRVNSPLHF. CDR3 DNA: TGCGCCAGCAGCCCTCGCCGGGACAGGGTAAACTCACCCCTCCACTTT.

The chain couples TRBV18 to TRBJ1-1, with a possible D match to TRBD1 (6 bases). Germline V gene data show CDR1 as KGHSH and CDR2 as LQKENI. V lost 3 bases and J lost 10, with 15 bases in between. This CDR3 is 13 amino acids long. The CDR3 sequence: CASSPEGGGAAFF. CDR3 bases: TGTGCCAGCTCACCCGAGGGGGGCGGAGCAGCTTTCTTT.

The rearrangement links TRBV5-5 to TRBJ2-6, with D tentatively TRBD2 (5 bases). CDR3 length: 16 amino acids. From germline, CDR1 is SGHKS and CDR2 YYEKEE (reference sequence). Between the trimmed V and J ends, which lost 4 bases and 0 bases, there was a span of 11 bases. The CDR3 sequence: CASSLDLFSGANVLTF. DNA for the CDR3: TGTGCCAGCAGCCTGGACTTATTCTCTGGGGCCAACGTCCTGACTTTC.

The chain employs TRBV5-1 and TRBJ2-5; 7 nucleotides agree with TRBD1. The CDR3 has 16 amino acids. Germline CDR1 and CDR2: SGHRS and YFSETQ. Germline trimming cut 4 bases from V and 1 base from J; bases unmatched to any gene: 10. CDR3 coding DNA: TGCGCCAGCAGCCCCTATCTAGGACAGGCCCAAGAGACCCAGTACTTC. As protein: CASSPYLGQAQETQYF. The complete variable domain, with remaining parts taken from reference TRBV5-1 and TRBJ2-5, reads KAGVTQTPRYLIKTRGQQVTLSCSPISGHRSVSWYQQTPGQGLQFLFEYFSETQRNKGNFPGRFSGRQFSNSRSEMNVSTLELGDSALYLCASSPYLGQAQETQYFGPGTRLLVL.

V is TRBV7-6 and J is TRBJ1-2; 9 positions match TRBD1. The germline CDR1 and CDR2 sequences are SGHVS and FNYEAQ. The CDR3 has 15 residues. With V trimmed by 1 base and J by 2 bases, 2 bases remained unmatched. CDR3 in DNA: TGTGCCAGCAGCTTAGAAGGGACAGGGAACTATGGCTACACCTTC. Translated, it gives CASSLEGTGNYGYTF. The variable domain in full, completed from reference TRBV7-6 and TRBJ1-2, reads GAGVSQSPRYKVTKRGQDVALRCDPISGHVSLYWYRQALGQGPEFLTYFNYEAQQDKSGLPNDRFSAERPEGSISTLTIQRTEQRDSAMYRCASSLEGTGNYGYTFGSGTRLTVV.

This clonotype has more than one count but fewer than ten. The rearrangement joins TRBV7-2 to TRBJ2-4; possibly TRBD1 for D (6 bases). The CDR3 has 16 residues. Trimming pared 1 base from V and 4 bases from J, leaving 14 bases between. Germline CDR1 and CDR2: SGHTA and FQGNSA. The CDR3 here is CASSLEGVMIKNIQYF. DNA for the CDR3: TGTGCCAGCAGCTTAGAGGGGGTGATGATAAAAAACATTCAGTACTTC.

This clonotype appeared many times. The gene calls are TRBV11-2 and TRBJ2-1; 10 nucleotides match TRBD2. The V segment lost 4 bases and the J segment 7 bases; nucleotides outside the gene matches: 7. This CDR3 is 15 amino acids long. Germline assignment: CDR1 SGHAT and CDR2 FQNNGV. This chain's CDR3 is CASSSVQLAGNEQFF. The CDR3 bases are TGTGCCAGCAGCTCCGTCCAACTAGCGGGGAATGAGCAGTTCTTC.

The rearrangement joins TRBV20-1 to TRBJ1-1, with a weak D call TRBD1 (6 bases). CDR1 is DFQATT, CDR2 SNEGSKA, per germline (reference sequence). The CDR3 extends over 15 amino acids. Trimming shortened V by 6 bases and J by 1 base, and 18 bases separated the two germline ends. CDR3 in amino acids: CSAPRPNRENTEAFF. The CDR3 nucleotides are TGCAGTGCGCCCAGGCCCAACAGGGAGAACACTGAAGCTTTCTTT.

The genes are TRBV6-5 and TRBJ2-7; 7 positions agree with TRBD1. CDR1 MNHEY and CDR2 SVGAGI come from the germline V gene. The CDR3 runs to 13 residues. The ends lost 7 bases at V and 2 bases at J; junction bases unmatched: 5. The chain's CDR3 is CASKSRGPYEQYF. The CDR3 bases are TGTGCCAGCAAGTCTAGGGGGCCCTACGAGCAGTACTTC.

The V gene is TRBV4-1, the J gene TRBJ2-7; TRBD1 is a possible D gene (6 bases). Germline CDR1 reads MGHRA; CDR2 reads YSYEKL. The CDR3 is made up of 16 amino acids. Trimming took 0 bases from V and 3 from J, leaving 15 bases between them. This chain's CDR3 is CASSQEEVVRGYEQYF. The CDR3 region has the DNA TGCGCCAGCAGCCAAGAAGAAGTCGTCAGGGGCTACGAGCAGTACTTC.

V usage is TRBV4-3 and J usage is TRBJ2-3; D possibly corresponds to TRBD2 (5 bases). The V gene lost 0 bases and the J gene lost 6 bases, with 7 bases spanning the gap. There are 13 residues in the CDR3. Germline V gene data show CDR1 as LGHNA and CDR2 as YSLEER. The CDR3 loop is CASSQESGDTQYF. The CDR3 DNA sequence: TGCGCCAGCAGCCAAGAGTCGGGGGATACGCAGTATTTT.

This clonotype was found a few times. The chain employs TRBV4-2 and TRBJ1-1; D possibly corresponds to TRBD1 (5 bases). V was clipped by 0 bases and J by 0 bases, with 11 bases between them. Per the germline V gene, CDR1 is LGHNA and CDR2 is YNFKEQ. The CDR3 is 16 residues long. The CDR3 loop is CASSQEVGQMNTEAFF. The CDR3 nucleotides read TGTGCCAGCAGCCAAGAAGTGGGGCAGATGAACACTGAAGCTTTCTTT.

The sample holds many counts of this clonotype. This chain links TRBV7-8 with TRBJ2-3; 11 bases map to TRBD2. The CDR3 runs 16 residues. CDR1 is SGHVS and CDR2 is FQNEAQ in the germline V gene. V gave up 1 base and J gave up 3 bases; unmatched junction bases: 3. The CDR3 nucleotides are TGTGCCAGCAGCTTAGGAGCTAGCGGGAGGACAGATACGCAGTATTTT. It encodes CASSLGASGRTDTQYF. Full variable domain (rest looked up from reference TRBV7-8 and TRBJ2-3): GAGVSQSPRYKVAKRGQDVALRCDPISGHVSLFWYQQALGQGPEFLTYFQNEAQLDKSGLPSDRFFAERPEGSVSTLKIQRTQQEDSAVYLCASSLGASGRTDTQYFGPGTRLTVL.

This chain uses TRBV7-9 with TRBJ2-5; tentatively, D is TRBD1 (5 bases). Germline V CDR1 and CDR2: SEHNR, FQNEAQ (reference sequence). The CDR3 is 16 residues long. Deletions cut 6 bases from V and 2 bases from J, with 19 bases between. DNA of the CDR3: TGTGCCAGCAGTCAGGGCCCCTCAGCAGGGCAAGAGACCCAGTACTTC. It yields the protein CASSQGPSAGQETQYF.

This chain connects TRBV20-1 to TRBJ2-5; 9 bases fit TRBD2. This CDR3 region has 18 residues. Germline assignment: CDR1 DFQATT and CDR2 SNEGSKA (reference sequence). Losses at the gene ends were 0 bases for V and 3 bases for J; bases not matched to a gene: 14. CDR3 sequence: CSARDKDLAGVGKETQYF. The CDR3 bases are TGCAGTGCTAGAGATAAGGACTTAGCGGGAGTAGGGAAAGAGACCCAGTACTTC.

This rearrangement joins TRBV15 to TRBJ2-1; 7 nucleotides line up with TRBD1. Trimming at V came to 8 bases and at J to 3 bases, leaving 10 bases not matched to a gene. Germline values: CDR1 LNHNV, CDR2 YYDKDF (reference sequence). This CDR3 contains 15 residues. The CDR3 reads CATRRFGQVYNEQFF. The DNA for the CDR3 is TGTGCCACCCGGAGGTTTGGACAGGTCTACAATGAGCAGTTCTTC.

The chain has TRBV21-1 and TRBJ2-2; the tabulated D call, TRBD2, remains unverified against the DNA. TRBV21-1 is a pseudogene segment. This CDR3 spans 17 amino acids. The CDR3 nucleotides are TGTGCCAGCAGCATCCTTGTAGCGGGAGAAACTCCCGGGGAGCTGTTTTTT. It encodes CASSILVAGETPGELFF.

This clonotype was found many times. The chain uses TRBV7-2 and TRBJ2-7; D is possibly TRBD2 (5 bases). This CDR3 has 14 residues. V dropped 1 base and J dropped 7 bases, with 14 bases sitting between them. Germline CDR1 SGHTA, CDR2 FQGNSA. The CDR3 DNA reads TGTGCCAGCAGCTTAGTTTCGAGCGGAGGAGAGCAGTACTTC. It translates to CASSLVSSGGEQYF.

The rearrangement uses TRBV12-3 or TRBV12-4 and TRBJ1-6; D remains unclear. The CDR3 has 16 amino acids. V gave up 2 bases and J gave up 9 bases, with 17 bases separating them. The CDR3 sequence: CASSLRTDGPGSPLHF. The CDR3 DNA is TGTGCCAGCAGTTTACGCACCGATGGGCCAGGTTCACCCCTCCACTTT.

The sample holds a few counts of this clonotype. This sequence joins TRBV9 and TRBJ2-5; D ambiguous. The germline CDR1 and CDR2 sequences are SGDLS and YYNGEE. The ends were cut back, 0 bases at V and 5 bases at J, with 17 bases in the middle. This CDR3 comprises 16 residues. CDR3 sequence: CASSVANDITLETQYF. The CDR3 DNA reads TGTGCCAGCAGCGTAGCTAACGATATCACCCTGGAGACCCAGTACTTC.

This clonotype was observed a few times. The J gene is TRBJ2-7, the V gene TRBV4-1, with a weak D call TRBD2 (6 bases). Looked up from germline, CDR1 is MGHRA and CDR2 is YSYEKL. Trimming stripped 1 base from V and 3 bases from J, with 10 bases between. The CDR3 is 14 amino acids. The CDR3, as DNA: TGCGCCAGCAGCCAAGTGGGACTTGTCTACGAGCAGTACTTC. This translates into CASSQVGLVYEQYF.

J is TRBJ1-5 and V is TRBV20-1; TRBD1 matches 9 bases. CDR3 length: 14 residues. In germline, CDR1 is DFQATT, CDR2 SNEGSKA (reference sequence). The trim removed 4 bases at V and 1 base at J, leaving 2 bases unmatched. CDR3 sequence (DNA): TGCAGTGCTATACAGGGGGCCAGCAATCAGCCCCAGCATTTT. It encodes CSAIQGASNQPQHF.

This clonotype was counted ten times or more. V gene TRBV4-2 combines with J gene TRBJ1-4, with 10 bases matching TRBD1. This CDR3 is built from 15 residues. Germline V gene sequence: CDR1 LGHNA, CDR2 YNFKEQ. V was clipped by 2 bases and J by 7 bases; unmatched bases: 4. The CDR3 spells CASSQPGQGSEKLFF. CDR3 nucleotides: TGTGCCAGCAGCCAACCGGGACAGGGGAGTGAAAAACTGTTTTTT.

This rearrangement joins TRBV5-5 to TRBJ2-1; possibly TRBD2 for D (6 bases). CDR3 size: 14 residues. The V gene lost 4 bases and the J gene lost 8 bases, with 16 bases spanning the gap. CDR1 and CDR2 from the germline V gene are SGHKS and YYEKEE (reference sequence). CDR3 protein: CASSRSGLSDEQFF. CDR3 bases: TGTGCCAGCAGCCGGTCGGGACTCTCGGATGAGCAGTTCTTC.